This T cell receptor beta chain was sequenced in a study of T-cell memory formation after mild COVID-19. For the study at large: Clusters of TCRs were largely donor specific.

TCRdb itself ran the 5' RACE reads through MiXCR, one entry per CDR3 protein. The table includes about 150,000 distinct CDR3 sequences, more than 14% detected once. This clonotype has just a few counts. The target antigen is unknown. Study-wide findings and caveats: The appearance of some responding clones in pre-infection memory suggested that cross-reactive memory joined. A balance of CD4 and CD8 characterized clones contracting day 15 to 85, whereas later expanders leaned CD4+. Unconfirmed was the SARS-CoV-2 specificity of second-wave clones that peaked on day 37.

This CDR3 region has 17 residues. CDR1 SEHNR and CDR2 FQNEAQ come from the germline V gene (reference sequence). Trimming removed 1 base at V and 3 bases at J, with 19 bases between. Sequences were obtained from PBMCs or a T cell subset sorted from them (not recorded which). This receptor was obtained from an adult woman who had mild COVID-19 (a few samples of this study predate the infection). Cell type and time point are not known. The chain has TRBV7-9 and TRBJ2-7; D possibly corresponds to TRBD1 (5 bases). The CDR3 DNA is TGTGCCAGCAGCTTAGTTCCCCCCCAGGGTTCTCACTACGAGCAGTACTTC. The encoded protein is CASSLVPPQGSHYEQYF.